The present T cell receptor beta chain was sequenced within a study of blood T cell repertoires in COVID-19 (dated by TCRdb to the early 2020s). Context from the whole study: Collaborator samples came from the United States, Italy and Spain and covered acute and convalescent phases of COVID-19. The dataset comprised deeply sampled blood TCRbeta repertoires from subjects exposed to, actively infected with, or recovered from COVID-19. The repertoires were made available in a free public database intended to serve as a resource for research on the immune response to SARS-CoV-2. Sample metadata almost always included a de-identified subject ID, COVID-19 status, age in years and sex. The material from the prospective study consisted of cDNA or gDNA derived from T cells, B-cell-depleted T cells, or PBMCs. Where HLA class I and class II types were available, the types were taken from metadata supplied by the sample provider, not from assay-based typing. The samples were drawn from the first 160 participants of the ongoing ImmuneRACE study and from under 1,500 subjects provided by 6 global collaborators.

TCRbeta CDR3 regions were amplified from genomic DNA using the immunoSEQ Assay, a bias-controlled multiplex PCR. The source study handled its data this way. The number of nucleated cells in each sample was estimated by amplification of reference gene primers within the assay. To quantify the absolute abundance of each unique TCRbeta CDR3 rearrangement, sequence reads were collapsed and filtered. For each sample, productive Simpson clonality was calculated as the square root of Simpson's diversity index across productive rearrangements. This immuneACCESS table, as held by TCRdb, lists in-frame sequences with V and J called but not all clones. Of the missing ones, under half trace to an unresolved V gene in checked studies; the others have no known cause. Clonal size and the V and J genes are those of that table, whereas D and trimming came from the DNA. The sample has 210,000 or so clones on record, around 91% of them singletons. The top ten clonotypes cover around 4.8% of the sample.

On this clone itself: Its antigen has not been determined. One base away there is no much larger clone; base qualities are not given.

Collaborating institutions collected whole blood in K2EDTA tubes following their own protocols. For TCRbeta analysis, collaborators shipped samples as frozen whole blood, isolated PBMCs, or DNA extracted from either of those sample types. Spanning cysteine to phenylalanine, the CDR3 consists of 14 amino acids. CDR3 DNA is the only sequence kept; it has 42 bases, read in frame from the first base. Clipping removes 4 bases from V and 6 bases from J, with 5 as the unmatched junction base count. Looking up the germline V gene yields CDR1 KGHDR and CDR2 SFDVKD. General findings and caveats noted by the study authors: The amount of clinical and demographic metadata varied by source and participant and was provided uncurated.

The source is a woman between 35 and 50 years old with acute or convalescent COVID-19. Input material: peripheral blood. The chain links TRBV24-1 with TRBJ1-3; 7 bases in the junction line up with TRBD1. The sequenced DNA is TGTGCCACCAGTGACCCCGGGACAGAAAACACCATATATTTT. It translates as CATSDPGTENTIYF.